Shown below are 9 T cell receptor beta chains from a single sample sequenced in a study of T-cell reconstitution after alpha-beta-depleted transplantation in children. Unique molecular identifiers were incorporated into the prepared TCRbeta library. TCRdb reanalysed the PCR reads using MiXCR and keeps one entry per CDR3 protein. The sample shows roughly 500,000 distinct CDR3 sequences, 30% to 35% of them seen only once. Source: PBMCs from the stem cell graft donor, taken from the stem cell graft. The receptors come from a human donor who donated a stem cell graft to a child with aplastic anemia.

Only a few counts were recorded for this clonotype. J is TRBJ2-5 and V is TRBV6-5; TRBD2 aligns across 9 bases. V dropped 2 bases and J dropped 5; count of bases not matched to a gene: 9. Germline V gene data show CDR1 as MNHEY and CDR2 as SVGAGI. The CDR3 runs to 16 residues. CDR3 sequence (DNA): TGTGCCAGCAGTTACCTTAGCGGGAGTCTTCGGGAGACCCAGTACTTC. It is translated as CASSYLSGSLRETQYF.

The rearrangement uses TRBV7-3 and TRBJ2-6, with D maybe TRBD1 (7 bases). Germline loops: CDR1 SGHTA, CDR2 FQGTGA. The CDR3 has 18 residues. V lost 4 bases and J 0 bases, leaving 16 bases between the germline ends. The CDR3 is CASSYETGTLSGANVLTF. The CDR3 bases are TGTGCCAGCAGCTACGAGACAGGGACTCTCTCTGGGGCCAACGTCCTGACTTTC. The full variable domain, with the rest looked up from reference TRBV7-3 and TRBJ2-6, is GAGVSQTPSNKVTEKGKYVELRCDPISGHTALYWYRQSLGQGPEFLIYFQGTGAADDSGLPNDRFFAVRPEGSVSTLKIQRTERGDSAVYLCASSYETGTLSGANVLTFGAGSRLTVL.

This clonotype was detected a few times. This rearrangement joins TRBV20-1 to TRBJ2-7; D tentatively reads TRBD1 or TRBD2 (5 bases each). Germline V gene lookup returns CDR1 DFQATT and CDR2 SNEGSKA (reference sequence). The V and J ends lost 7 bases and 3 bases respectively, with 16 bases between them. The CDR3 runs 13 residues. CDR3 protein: CSVSPWDLYEQYF. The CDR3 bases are TGCAGTGTCAGCCCTTGGGACCTCTACGAGCAGTACTTC.

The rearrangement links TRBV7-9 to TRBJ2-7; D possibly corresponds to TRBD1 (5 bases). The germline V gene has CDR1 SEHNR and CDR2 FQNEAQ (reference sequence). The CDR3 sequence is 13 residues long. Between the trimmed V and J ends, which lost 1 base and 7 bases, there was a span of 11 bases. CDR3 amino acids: CASSLVGAWEQYF. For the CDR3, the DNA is TGTGCCAGCAGCTTAGTTGGGGCCTGGGAGCAGTACTTC.

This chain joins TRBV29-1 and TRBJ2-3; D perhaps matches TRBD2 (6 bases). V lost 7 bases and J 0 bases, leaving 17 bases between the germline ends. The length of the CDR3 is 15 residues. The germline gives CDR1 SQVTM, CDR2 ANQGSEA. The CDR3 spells CSALPRGTSTDTQYF. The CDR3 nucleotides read TGCAGCGCATTGCCGCGGGGCACAAGCACAGATACGCAGTATTTT.

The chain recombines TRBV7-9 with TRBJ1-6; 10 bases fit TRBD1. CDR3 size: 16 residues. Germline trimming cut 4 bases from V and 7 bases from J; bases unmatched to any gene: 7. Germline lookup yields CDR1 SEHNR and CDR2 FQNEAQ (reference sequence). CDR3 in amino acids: CASSYFPGQGNSPLHF. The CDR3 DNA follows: TGTGCCAGCAGCTATTTTCCGGGACAGGGGAATTCACCCCTCCACTTT.

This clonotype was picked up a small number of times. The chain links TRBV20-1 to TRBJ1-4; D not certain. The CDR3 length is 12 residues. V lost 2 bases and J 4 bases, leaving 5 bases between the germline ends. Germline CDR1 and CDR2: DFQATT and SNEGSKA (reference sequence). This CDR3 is CSARIRNEKLFF. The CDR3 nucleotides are TGCAGTGCTAGAATCCGTAATGAAAAACTGTTTTTT.

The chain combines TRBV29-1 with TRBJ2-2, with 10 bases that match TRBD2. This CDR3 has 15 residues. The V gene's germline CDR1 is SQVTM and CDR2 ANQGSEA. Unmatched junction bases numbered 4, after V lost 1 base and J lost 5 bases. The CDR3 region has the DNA TGCAGCGTTGAAGGGATACTAGCGGGAACCGGGGAGCTGTTTTTT. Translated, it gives CSVEGILAGTGELFF.

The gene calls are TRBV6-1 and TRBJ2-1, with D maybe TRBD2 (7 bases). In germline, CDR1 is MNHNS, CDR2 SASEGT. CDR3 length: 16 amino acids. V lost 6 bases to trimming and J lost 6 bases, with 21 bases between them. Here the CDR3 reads CASSRPALGGRNEQFF. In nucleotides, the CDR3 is TGTGCCAGCAGCCGACCGGCCCTGGGGGGGCGCAATGAGCAGTTCTTC.